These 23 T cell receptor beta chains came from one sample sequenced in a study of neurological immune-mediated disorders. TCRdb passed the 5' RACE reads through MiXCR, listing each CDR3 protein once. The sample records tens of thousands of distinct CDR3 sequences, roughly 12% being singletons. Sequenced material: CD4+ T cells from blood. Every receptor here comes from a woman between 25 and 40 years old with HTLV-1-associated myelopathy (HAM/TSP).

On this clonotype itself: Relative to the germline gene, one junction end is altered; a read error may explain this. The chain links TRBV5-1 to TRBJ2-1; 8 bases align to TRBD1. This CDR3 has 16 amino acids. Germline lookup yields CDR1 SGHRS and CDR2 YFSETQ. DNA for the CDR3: TGTACCAGCAGTTCCGACAGGGGCAGGTCCTACAATGAGCAGTTCTTC. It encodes CTSSSDRGRSYNEQFF.

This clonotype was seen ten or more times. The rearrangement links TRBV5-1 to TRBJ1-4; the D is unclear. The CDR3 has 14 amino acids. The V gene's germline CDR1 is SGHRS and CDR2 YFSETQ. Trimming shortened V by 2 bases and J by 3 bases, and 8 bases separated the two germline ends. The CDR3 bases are TGCGCCAGCAGCTTTGGGCAGCCTAATGAAAAACTGTTTTTT. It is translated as CASSFGQPNEKLFF.

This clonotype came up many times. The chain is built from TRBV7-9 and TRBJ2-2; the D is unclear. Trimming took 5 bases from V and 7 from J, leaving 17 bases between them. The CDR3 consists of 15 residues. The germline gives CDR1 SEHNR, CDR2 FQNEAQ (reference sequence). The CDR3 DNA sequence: TGTGCCAGCAGCCTAAGGATCCTTCCGGTCGGGGAGCTGTTTTTT. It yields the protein CASSLRILPVGELFF. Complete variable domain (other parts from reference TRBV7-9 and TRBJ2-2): DTGVSQNPRHKITKRGQNVTFRCDPISEHNRLYWYRQTLGQGPEFLTYFQNEAQLEKSRLLSDRFSAERPKGSFSTLEIQRTEQGDSAMYLCASSLRILPVGELFFGEGSRLTVL.

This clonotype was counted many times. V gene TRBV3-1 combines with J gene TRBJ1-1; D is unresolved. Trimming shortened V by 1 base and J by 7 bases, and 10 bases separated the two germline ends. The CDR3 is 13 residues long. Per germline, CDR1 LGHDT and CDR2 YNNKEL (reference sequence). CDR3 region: CASSQVPGLEAFF. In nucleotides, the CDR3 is TGTGCCAGCAGCCAAGTACCCGGTCTTGAAGCTTTCTTT.

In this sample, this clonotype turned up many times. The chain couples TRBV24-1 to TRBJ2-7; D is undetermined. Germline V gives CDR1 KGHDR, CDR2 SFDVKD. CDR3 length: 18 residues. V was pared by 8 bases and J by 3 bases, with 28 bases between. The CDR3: CATTVTFSTYRFRYEQYF. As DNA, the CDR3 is TGTGCCACCACCGTGACATTTTCTACCTACCGGTTTCGCTACGAGCAGTACTTC.

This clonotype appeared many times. The CDR3: CSVEGGGDFYGYTF. In DNA, the CDR3 is TGCAGCGTTGAGGGCGGGGGCGACTTCTATGGCTACACCTTC. V is TRBV29-1 and J is TRBJ1-2, with D tentatively TRBD1 (6 bases). V was pared by 3 bases and J by 4 bases, with 15 bases between. Germline V gene data show CDR1 as SQVTM and CDR2 as ANQGSEA. CDR3 size: 14 residues.

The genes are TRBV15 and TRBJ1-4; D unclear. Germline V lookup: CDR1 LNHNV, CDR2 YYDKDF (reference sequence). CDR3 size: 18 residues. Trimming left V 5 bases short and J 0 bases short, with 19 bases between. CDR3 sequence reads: CATSPNPDIIATNEKLFF. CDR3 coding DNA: TGTGCCACCAGCCCCAACCCAGACATAATTGCAACTAATGAAAAACTGTTTTTT.

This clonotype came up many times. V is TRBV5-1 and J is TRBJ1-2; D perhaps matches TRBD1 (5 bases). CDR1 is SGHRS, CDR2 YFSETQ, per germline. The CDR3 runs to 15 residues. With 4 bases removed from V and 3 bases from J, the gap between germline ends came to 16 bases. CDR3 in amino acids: CASSLTGTEYYGYTF. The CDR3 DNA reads TGCGCCAGCAGCCTAACCGGGACCGAGTACTATGGCTACACCTTC.

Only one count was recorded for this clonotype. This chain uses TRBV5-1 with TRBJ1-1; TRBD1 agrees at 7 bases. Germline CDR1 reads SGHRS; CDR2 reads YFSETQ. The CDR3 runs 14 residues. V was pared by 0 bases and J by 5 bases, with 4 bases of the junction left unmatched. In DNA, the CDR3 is TGCGCCAGCAGCTTGGAACAGGGGAGGACTGAAGCTTTCTTT. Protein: CASSLEQGRTEAFF.

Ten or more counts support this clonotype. The CDR3 region is CASSFQAGGYYNEQFF. The CDR3 DNA follows: TGTGCCAGCAGCTTTCAGGCGGGGGGCTACTACAATGAGCAGTTCTTC. The chain recombines TRBV13 with TRBJ2-1, with 8 bases matching TRBD2. The CDR3 loop spans 16 amino acids. Unmatched junction bases numbered 7, after V lost 3 bases and J lost 3 bases. Looked up from germline, CDR1 is PRHDT and CDR2 is FYEKMQ (reference sequence).

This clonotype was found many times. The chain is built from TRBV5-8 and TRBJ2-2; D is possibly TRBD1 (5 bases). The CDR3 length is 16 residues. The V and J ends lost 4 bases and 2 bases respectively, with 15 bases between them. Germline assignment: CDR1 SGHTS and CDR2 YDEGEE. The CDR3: CASSRLPQGNTGELFF. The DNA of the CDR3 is TGTGCCAGCAGCCGTCTCCCTCAGGGCAACACCGGGGAGCTGTTTTTT.

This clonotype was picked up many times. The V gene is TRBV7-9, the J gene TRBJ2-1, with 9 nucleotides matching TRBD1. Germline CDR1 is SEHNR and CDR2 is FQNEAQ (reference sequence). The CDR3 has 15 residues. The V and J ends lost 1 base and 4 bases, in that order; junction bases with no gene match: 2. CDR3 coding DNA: TGTGCCAGCAGCTTAGTCGGGACAGGGTACAATGAGCAGTTCTTC. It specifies CASSLVGTGYNEQFF.

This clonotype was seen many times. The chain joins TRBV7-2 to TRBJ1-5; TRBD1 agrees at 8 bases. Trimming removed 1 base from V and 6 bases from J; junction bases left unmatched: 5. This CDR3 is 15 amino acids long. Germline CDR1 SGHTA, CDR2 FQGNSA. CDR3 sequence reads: CASSLGPGGGQPQHF. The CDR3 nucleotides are TGTGCCAGCAGCTTAGGTCCAGGGGGCGGTCAGCCCCAGCATTTT.

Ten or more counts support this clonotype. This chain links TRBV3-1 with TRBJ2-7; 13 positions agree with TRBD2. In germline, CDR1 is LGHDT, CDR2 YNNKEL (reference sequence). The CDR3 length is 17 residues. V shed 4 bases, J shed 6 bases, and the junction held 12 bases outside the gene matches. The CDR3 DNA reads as TGTGCCAGCAGCCGACGACTAGCGGGGGGCCGGATGAGCGAGCAGTACTTC. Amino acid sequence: CASSRRLAGGRMSEQYF.

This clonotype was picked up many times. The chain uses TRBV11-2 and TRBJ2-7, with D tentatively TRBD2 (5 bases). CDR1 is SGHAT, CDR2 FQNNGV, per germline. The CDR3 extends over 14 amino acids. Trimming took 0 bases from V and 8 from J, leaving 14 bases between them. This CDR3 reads CASSLDFGGEKQYF. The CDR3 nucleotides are TGTGCCAGCAGCTTAGATTTCGGAGGTGAGAAGCAGTACTTC.

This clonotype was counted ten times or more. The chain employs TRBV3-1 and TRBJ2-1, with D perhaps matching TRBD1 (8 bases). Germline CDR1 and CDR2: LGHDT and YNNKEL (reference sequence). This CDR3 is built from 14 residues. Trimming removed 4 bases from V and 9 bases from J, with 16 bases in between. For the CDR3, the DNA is TGTGCCAGCAGCCCGCGACAGGGGAGGGGTGAGCAGTTCTTC. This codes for CASSPRQGRGEQFF.

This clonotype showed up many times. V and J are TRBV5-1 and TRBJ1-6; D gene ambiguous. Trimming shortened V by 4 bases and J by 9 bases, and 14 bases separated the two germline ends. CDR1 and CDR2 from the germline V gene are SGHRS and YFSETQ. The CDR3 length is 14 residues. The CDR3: CASSQDGASSPLHF. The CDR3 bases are TGCGCCAGCAGCCAGGACGGCGCTTCTTCACCCCTCCACTTT.

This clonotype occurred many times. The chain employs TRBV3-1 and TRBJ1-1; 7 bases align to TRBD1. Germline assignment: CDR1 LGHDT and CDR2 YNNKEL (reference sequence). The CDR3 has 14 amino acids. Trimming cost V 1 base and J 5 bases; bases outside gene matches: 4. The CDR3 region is CASSQGQGLTEAFF. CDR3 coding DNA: TGTGCCAGCAGCCAAGGACAGGGTTTAACTGAAGCTTTCTTT.

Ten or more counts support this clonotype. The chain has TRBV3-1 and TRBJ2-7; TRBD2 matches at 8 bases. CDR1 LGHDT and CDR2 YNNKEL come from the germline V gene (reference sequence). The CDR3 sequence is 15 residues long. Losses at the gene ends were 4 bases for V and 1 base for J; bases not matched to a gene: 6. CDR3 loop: CASSLTSGPSYEQYF. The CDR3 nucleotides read TGTGCCAGCAGCCTTACTAGCGGCCCATCCTACGAGCAGTACTTC.

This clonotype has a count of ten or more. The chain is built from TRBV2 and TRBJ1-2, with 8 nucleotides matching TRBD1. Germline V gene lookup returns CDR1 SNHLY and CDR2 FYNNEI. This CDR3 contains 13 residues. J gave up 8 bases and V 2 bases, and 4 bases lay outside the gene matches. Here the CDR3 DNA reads TGTGCCAGCAGTGAACAGGGGGCGTACGGCTACACCTTC. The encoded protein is CASSEQGAYGYTF. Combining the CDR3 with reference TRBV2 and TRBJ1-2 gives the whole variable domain EPEVTQTPSHQVTQMGQEVILRCVPISNHLYFYWYRQILGQKVEFLVSFYNNEISEKSEIFDDQFSVERPDGSNFTLKIRSTKLEDSAMYFCASSEQGAYGYTFGSGTRLTVV.

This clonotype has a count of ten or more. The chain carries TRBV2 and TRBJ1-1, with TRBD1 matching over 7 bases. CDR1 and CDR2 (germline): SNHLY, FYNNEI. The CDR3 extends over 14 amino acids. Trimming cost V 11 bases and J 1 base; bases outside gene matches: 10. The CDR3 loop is CAGSLRTGNTEAFF. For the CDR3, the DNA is TGTGCCGGGTCCCTAAGGACAGGGAACACTGAAGCTTTCTTT.

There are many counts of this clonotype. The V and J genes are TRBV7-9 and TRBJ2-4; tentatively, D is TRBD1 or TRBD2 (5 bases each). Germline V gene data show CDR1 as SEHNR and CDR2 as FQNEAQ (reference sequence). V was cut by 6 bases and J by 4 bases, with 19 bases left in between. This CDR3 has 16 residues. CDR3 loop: CASSIRDAGLKNIQYF. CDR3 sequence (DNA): TGTGCCAGCAGTATCCGGGACGCCGGTCTGAAAAACATTCAGTACTTC.

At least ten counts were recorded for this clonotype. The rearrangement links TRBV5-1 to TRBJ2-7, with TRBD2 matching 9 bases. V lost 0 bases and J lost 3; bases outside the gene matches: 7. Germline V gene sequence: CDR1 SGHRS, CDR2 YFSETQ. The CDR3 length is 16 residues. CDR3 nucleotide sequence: TGCGCCAGCAGCTTGGGGAGTAGCGGGGGACTCTACGAGCAGTACTTC. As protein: CASSLGSSGGLYEQYF.